The next 27 T cell receptor beta chains were all read from a single sample in a study of blood T cells in healthy people across ages. A J-beta primer mix and a sample-barcoded 5' primer were used in a second PCR of about 7 to 12 cycles. Each CDR3 protein gets one entry after TCRdb re-called the 5' RACE reads with MiXCR. The sample has 600,000 to 1,000,000 distinct CDR3 sequences, roughly 60% seen once; the top ten hold 20% to 25%. Sample: blood. Receptor source: a man aged 25-45 years in good health.

This clonotype was seen repeatedly, ten times or more. The chain couples TRBV29-1 to TRBJ2-4, with D possibly matching TRBD1 (6 bases). CDR3 size: 16 residues. The germline V gene has CDR1 SQVTM and CDR2 ANQGSEA. The V end was cut by 4 bases, the J end by 0 bases, with 16 bases between. The DNA of the CDR3 is TGCAGCGTTGTACCTGGGGGCAACCTAGCCAAAAACATTCAGTACTTC. Protein sequence: CSVVPGGNLAKNIQYF. Supplemented by reference TRBV29-1 and TRBJ2-4, the full variable domain reads SAVISQKPSRDICQRGTSLTIQCQVDSQVTMMFWYRQQPGQSLTLIATANQGSEATYESGFVIDKFPISRPNLTFSTLTVSNMSPEDSSIYLCSVVPGGNLAKNIQYFGAGTRLSVL.

CDR3 bases: TGTGCCAGCAGCGTAGAAAGCGGTCCCGCGACTGGCTACACCTTC. This encodes CASSVESGPATGYTF. The chain uses TRBV9 and TRBJ1-2; no definite D call. CDR1 and CDR2 from the germline V gene are SGDLS and YYNGEE. Trimming took off 0 bases at V and 7 bases at J, with 16 bases between the two ends. The length of the CDR3 is 15 residues.

The CDR3 loop is CATSDPGSDEQYF. CDR3 nucleotide sequence: TGTGCCACCAGTGACCCAGGGTCTGACGAGCAGTACTTC. The rearrangement uses TRBV24-1 and TRBJ2-7; tentative D call: TRBD1 (5 bases). This CDR3 region has 13 residues. Germline assignment: CDR1 KGHDR and CDR2 SFDVKD. Trimming left V 4 bases short and J 5 bases short, with 11 bases between.

The genes are TRBV20-1 and TRBJ2-1, with no clear D. The CDR3 is 14 residues long. Trimming took off 3 bases at V and 2 bases at J, with 11 bases between the two ends. CDR1 and CDR2 from the germline V gene are DFQATT and SNEGSKA (reference sequence). CDR3 region: CSARVGGTYNEQFF. The CDR3 coding sequence is TGCAGTGCTAGGGTCGGTGGGACCTACAATGAGCAGTTCTTC.

V usage is TRBV28 and J usage is TRBJ2-7, with D perhaps TRBD1 or TRBD2 (5 bases each). The V and J ends lost 2 bases and 5 bases respectively, with 13 bases between them. Germline-derived CDR1 and CDR2 are MDHEN and SYDVKM. This CDR3 region has 14 residues. CDR3 DNA: TGTGCCAGCAGTTTAGGAGGAGAAGGGGACGAGCAGTACTTC. This codes for CASSLGGEGDEQYF.

The chain employs TRBV7-6 and TRBJ2-7; TRBD1 aligns across 8 bases. The DNA end lines up better with TRBJ2-5; the J call may be wrong. The CDR3 runs to 17 residues. CDR1 and CDR2 (germline): SGHVS, FNYEAQ. CDR3 nucleotide sequence: TGTGCCAGCAGCTTAGCATCCTGGGCAGGGGGCGAGGAGACCCAGTACTTC. Translating gives CASSLASWAGGEETQYF.

The chain links TRBV11-2 to TRBJ2-5; tentatively, D is TRBD1 or TRBD2 (5 bases each). The length of the CDR3 is 16 residues. Germline lookup yields CDR1 SGHAT and CDR2 FQNNGV. Between the trimmed V and J ends, which lost 5 bases and 10 bases, there was a span of 26 bases. The CDR3 is CASSRALGLPLAGQYF. Written as DNA, the CDR3 is TGTGCCAGCAGCCGAGCCTTGGGGCTTCCCCTAGCAGGCCAGTACTTC.

The chain couples TRBV7-2 to TRBJ2-1, with D perhaps assigned TRBD1 or TRBD2 (5 bases each). CDR1 is SGHTA and CDR2 is FQGNSA in the germline V gene. V gave up 5 bases and J gave up 9 bases, with 20 bases separating them. The CDR3 is 15 amino acids. The CDR3 here is CASSANPGRWGEQFF. In nucleotides, the CDR3 is TGTGCCAGCAGCGCTAATCCGGGACGGTGGGGTGAGCAGTTCTTC.

The rearrangement joins TRBV6-5 to TRBJ1-1; 8 bases align to TRBD1. The CDR3 has 13 amino acids. Germline V lookup: CDR1 MNHEY, CDR2 SVGAGI. After removal of 3 bases from V and 7 bases from J, the junction contained 4 bases not matched to a gene. The CDR3 DNA is TGTGCCAGCAGTTATACAGGGGGAGGTGAAGCTTTCTTT. This encodes CASSYTGGGEAFF.

The chain joins TRBV10-3 to TRBJ1-6; TRBD1 matches at 7 bases. V gave up 10 bases and J gave up 11 bases; unmatched junction bases: 14. The germline V gene has CDR1 ENHRY and CDR2 SYGVKD. The CDR3 runs to 14 residues. Here the CDR3 DNA reads TGTGCCACCAGCTCCGACAGGGATCAGACACCCCTCCACTTT. It codes for CATSSDRDQTPLHF.

In its sample, this clonotype was seen a few times. The V call is TRBV4-3, the J call TRBJ2-1, with D perhaps assigned TRBD1 or TRBD2 (5 bases each). This CDR3 spans 16 amino acids. V was shortened by 1 base and J by 12 bases, with 22 bases between the two germline ends. CDR1 and CDR2 (germline): LGHNA, YSLEER. The CDR3 DNA reads TGCGCCAGCAGCCAAGCTAGTGGGGGAGCAGTCAATCGGCAGTTCTTC. It codes for CASSQASGGAVNRQFF.

This clonotype was picked up a small number of times. The rearrangement links TRBV7-2 to TRBJ1-2; D is ambiguous. The CDR3 has 14 residues. Trimming shortened V by 5 bases and J by 1 base, and 11 bases separated the two germline ends. CDR1 and CDR2 from the germline V gene are SGHTA and FQGNSA. The CDR3 spells CASSARQLNYGYTF. For the CDR3, the DNA is TGTGCCAGCAGCGCCAGACAACTTAACTATGGCTACACCTTC.

The chain is built from TRBV20-1 and TRBJ2-4; D is perhaps TRBD1 or TRBD2 (5 bases each). The DNA end favors TRBJ2-5, so the J call may be wrong. CDR3 length: 15 residues. CDR1 is DFQATT, CDR2 SNEGSKA, per germline (reference sequence). The CDR3 protein is CSATLVRGVEETQYF. CDR3 nucleotides: TGCAGTGCTACATTGGTACGGGGCGTAGAAGAGACCCAGTACTTC.

This clonotype has at least ten counts. The J gene is TRBJ2-5, the V gene TRBV2, with D tentatively TRBD2 (5 bases). The germline gives CDR1 SNHLY, CDR2 FYNNEI. V lost 0 bases to trimming and J lost 2 bases, with 7 bases between them. CDR3 length: 14 residues. In nucleotides, the CDR3 is TGTGCCAGCAGTGAAGCCGGGGAGCAAGAGACCCAGTACTTC. Encoded protein: CASSEAGEQETQYF.

The gene calls are TRBV7-7 and TRBJ2-2; maybe TRBD2 (5 bases). The CDR3 contains 17 residues. Trimming removed 1 base at V and 0 bases at J, with 12 bases between. Germline V gives CDR1 SSHAT, CDR2 FNYEAQ (reference sequence). The CDR3 nucleotides read TGTGCCAGCAGCTTAGGAGGAGGTTTCCCGAACACCGGGGAGCTGTTTTTT. It codes for CASSLGGGFPNTGELFF.

The CDR3 region has the DNA TGTGAACAAGAGAGAGACATTTCCTACGAGCAGTACTTC. Protein: CEQERDISYEQYF. The gene calls are TRBV15 and TRBJ2-7, with D unresolved. The germline CDR1 and CDR2 sequences are LNHNV and YYDKDF (reference sequence). The CDR3 has 13 amino acids.

The CDR3 sequence is CASSLQTGPDTEAFF. For the CDR3, the DNA is TGTGCCAGCAGTCTACAGACAGGGCCCGACACTGAAGCTTTCTTT. The gene calls are TRBV27 and TRBJ1-1; 7 positions match TRBD1. V shed 5 bases and J 3 bases; nucleotides not matched to a gene: 9. The CDR3 covers 15 residues. Germline loops: CDR1 MNHEY, CDR2 SMNVEV (reference sequence).

The chain's CDR3 is CASSGAGARVYEQYF. The DNA for the CDR3 is TGTGCCAGCAGTGGGGCCGGGGCGAGAGTCTACGAGCAGTACTTC. This rearrangement joins TRBV28 to TRBJ2-7; D is perhaps TRBD1 or TRBD2 (5 bases each). The V end lost 5 bases, the J end lost 3 bases, and 17 bases lay between the germline ends. The CDR3 covers 15 residues. The V gene's germline CDR1 is MDHEN and CDR2 SYDVKM.

The gene calls are TRBV12-5 and TRBJ1-4; D not resolved. The CDR3 consists of 14 residues. In germline, CDR1 is LGHNT, CDR2 FRNRAP. The ends were cut back, 2 bases at V and 8 bases at J, with 12 bases in the middle. CDR3 in amino acids: CASGLLPAEEKLFF. The CDR3 DNA sequence: TGTGCTAGTGGTTTGTTACCCGCCGAGGAAAAACTGTTTTTT.

The chain employs TRBV20-1 and TRBJ2-5; 10 nucleotides match TRBD2. This CDR3 contains 14 residues. Trimming took 6 bases from V and 5 from J; bases not matched to a gene: 9. Germline CDR1 and CDR2: DFQATT and SNEGSKA (reference sequence). The CDR3 is CSASTGLARETQYF. The CDR3 region has the DNA TGCAGTGCGTCTACGGGACTAGCGCGTGAGACCCAGTACTTC.

This chain connects TRBV15 to TRBJ2-7, with a weak D call TRBD1 (5 bases). The V end was cut by 1 base, the J end by 5 bases, with 9 bases between. The CDR3 is 13 residues long. The germline CDR1 and CDR2 sequences are LNHNV and YYDKDF (reference sequence). The CDR3 nucleotides read TGTGCCACCAGCAGAGCAGGGTTCCACGAGCAGTACTTC. Translated, it gives CATSRAGFHEQYF.

The chain couples TRBV7-9 to TRBJ2-4, with D unresolved. CDR1 is SEHNR, CDR2 FQNEAQ, per germline (reference sequence). V was cut by 5 bases and J by 0 bases, with 8 bases left in between. The CDR3 is 14 residues long. The CDR3 here is CASSVDVAKNIQYF. The DNA for the CDR3 is TGTGCCAGCAGCGTAGACGTAGCCAAAAACATTCAGTACTTC.

The rearrangement links TRBV20-1 to TRBJ2-1, with D perhaps TRBD2 (7 bases). In germline, CDR1 is DFQATT, CDR2 SNEGSKA (reference sequence). The CDR3 length is 15 residues. Trimming removed 8 bases from V and 8 bases from J, with 25 bases in between. The DNA for the CDR3 is TGCAGTATGGTCCCCCGGCGGGGGCTGTTGTATGAGCAGTTCTTC. It codes for CSMVPRRGLLYEQFF.

A few counts support this clonotype. This chain uses TRBV20-1 with TRBJ1-5; a possible D gene is TRBD1 (6 bases). Trimming cost V 3 bases and J 2 bases, with 14 bases left between them. The CDR3 runs 15 residues. CDR1 is DFQATT and CDR2 is SNEGSKA in the germline V gene (reference sequence). In DNA, the CDR3 is TGCAGTGCTAGGCCCACAGGGTTTGGCAATCAGCCCCAGCATTTT. Translating gives CSARPTGFGNQPQHF.

The chain is built from TRBV6-5 and TRBJ2-7; TRBD2 aligns across 10 bases. V lost 6 bases and J lost 4; bases outside the gene matches: 9. This CDR3 comprises 15 residues. Looked up from germline, CDR1 is MNHEY and CDR2 is SVGAGI. CDR3 sequence: CASRASGGKFYEQYF. The CDR3 DNA follows: TGTGCCAGCAGAGCTAGCGGGGGAAAATTTTACGAGCAGTACTTC.

The chain uses TRBV24-1 and TRBJ2-1; 12 bases match TRBD2. Germline lookup yields CDR1 KGHDR and CDR2 SFDVKD. The CDR3 runs 16 residues. Unmatched junction bases numbered 4, after V lost 1 base and J lost 7 bases. The chain's CDR3 is CATSDFTSGRRNEQFF. The CDR3 DNA is TGTGCCACCAGTGATTTCACTAGCGGGAGGCGGAATGAGCAGTTCTTC.

The CDR3: CASSFQITTKNIQYF. The CDR3 region has the DNA TGTGCCAGCAGCTTCCAAATAACAACCAAAAACATTCAGTACTTC. The rearrangement joins TRBV5-6 to TRBJ2-4; D is undetermined. Germline CDR1 SGHDT, CDR2 YYEEEE. The germline V and J ends were trimmed by 2 bases and 2 bases, with 11 bases remaining between them. The CDR3 is 15 amino acids.